This paragraph reports one T cell receptor beta chain. No antigen is known for it. The data are from a study of cytomegalovirus exposure and HLA in healthy donors. Separation from the approximately 720-subject first cohort characterized the 120-subject validation cohort, to which the donors belonged. There are 17 residues in the CDR3. Germline-derived CDR1 and CDR2 are LGHNA and YSLEER. Trimming pared 0 bases from V and 0 bases from J, leaving 11 bases between. The protocol was immunoSEQ multiplex PCR, while the TCRdb copy is restricted to in-frame clones and leaves out a portion. The table has over 100,000 clones, roughly 90% seen once. Study outcomes and limitations: Reports credit the classifier with highly specific, highly sensitive diagnosis of cytomegalovirus status. First-cohort TCR clusters tended to co-occur in the 130 or so validation repertoires, a later analysis found.

This TCR came from a woman in her late teens or twenties in good health and CMV-seronegative. This chain joins TRBV4-3 and TRBJ2-2; a weak D match, TRBD2 (5 bases). Specimen: PBMCs. DNA of the CDR3: TGCGCCAGCAGCCAAGAGATAAGCGGAGCGAACACCGGGGAGCTGTTTTTT. Its translation: CASSQEISGANTGELFF.